The TCR beta chain described here comes from a study of cytomegalovirus exposure and HLA in healthy donors. Use of 60 Vbeta and 13 Jbeta primers characterized the PCR. Clones were sequenced by immunoSEQ multiplex PCR, and TCRdb holds only the in-frame ones, with some missing. The sample yields about 160,000 clones, roughly two thirds seen once. V lost 3 bases, J lost 10 bases, and 9 bases lay in between. The CDR3 has 11 amino acids. Germline V lookup: CDR1 MDHEN, CDR2 SYDVKM. Sequencing was done on a sample of PBMCs. The genes are TRBV28 and TRBJ1-1; TRBD1 is a possible D gene (5 bases). The TCR was taken from a woman in her 40s in good health and CMV-seropositive. Here the CDR3 reads CASSFGGRAFF. CDR3 coding DNA: TGTGCCAGCAGTTTCGGGGGAAGAGCTTTCTTT.